Ten or more counts support the clone carrying this TCR beta chain. Its specificity is not known. RNA transcripts yielded amplified TCR beta CDR3 regions. First-round RT-PCR targeting the TCR CDR3 was performed with the HTBI primer set. One entry per CDR3 protein, called by TCRdb with MiXCR from the multiplex PCR reads. The table has hundreds of thousands of distinct CDR3 sequences, 12% to 15% seen once. This CDR3 spans 14 amino acids. The V gene end was trimmed by 3 bases and the J gene end by 4 bases; junction bases not matched to a gene: 9. Germline loops: CDR1 DFQATT, CDR2 SNEGSKA (reference sequence). This entry is derived from a study of T cells in Graves' hyperthyroidism and ophthalmopathy. Study findings and constraints: Appearing also in blood were most of the thyroid clonotypes expanded above 0.001. Ophthalmopathy got predicted by the model a median about six months before its onset.

Clinical symptoms, serum thyroxine, TRAb, thyroid ultrasound and orbital computed tomography informed diagnoses. V gene TRBV20-1 combines with J gene TRBJ2-7; 7 positions match TRBD1. Source material: blood. This TCR derives from a woman in her 40s with Graves' hyperthyroidism. CDR3 residues: CSARKTGIGYEQYF. The CDR3 nucleotides are TGCAGTGCTAGGAAGACAGGGATAGGTTACGAGCAGTACTTC.